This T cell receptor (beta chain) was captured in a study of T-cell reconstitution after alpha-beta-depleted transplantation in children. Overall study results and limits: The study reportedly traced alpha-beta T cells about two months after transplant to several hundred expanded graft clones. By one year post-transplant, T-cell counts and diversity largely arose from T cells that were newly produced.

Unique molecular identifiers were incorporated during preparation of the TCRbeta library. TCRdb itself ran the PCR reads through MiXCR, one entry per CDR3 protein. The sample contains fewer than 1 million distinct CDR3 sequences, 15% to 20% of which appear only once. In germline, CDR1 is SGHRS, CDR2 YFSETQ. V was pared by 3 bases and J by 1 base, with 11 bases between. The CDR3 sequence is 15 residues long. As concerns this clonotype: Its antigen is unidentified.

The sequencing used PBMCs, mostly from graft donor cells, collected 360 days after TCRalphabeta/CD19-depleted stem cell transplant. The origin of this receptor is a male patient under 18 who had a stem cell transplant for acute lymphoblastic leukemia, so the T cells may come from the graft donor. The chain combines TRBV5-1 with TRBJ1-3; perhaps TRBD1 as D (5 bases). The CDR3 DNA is TGCGCCAGCAGCTCGACAGAGGGGTCTGGAAACACCATATATTTT. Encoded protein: CASSSTEGSGNTIYF.